The 2 T cell receptor beta chains given below trace back to one sample, sequenced in a study of human CD8 memory T cell subsets. The TCR beta sequencing libraries came from UMI-labeled 5' RACE. From its re-call of the 5' RACE reads, TCRdb lists each CDR3 protein once, without DNA. The sample holds roughly 6,200 distinct CDR3 sequences. The sequencing input was CD8+ effector memory T cells (TEM) sorted from PBMCs. Subset: effector memory CD8 T cells, CCR7- CD45RO+ CD95+. The receptors stem from a human donor in good health.

Judged by frequency, this clonotype is medium-sized. The J gene is TRBJ1-1, the V gene TRBV10-2. The V gene's germline CDR1 is WSHSY and CDR2 SAAADI. There are 15 residues in the CDR3. CDR3 sequence reads: CASSESGGGGTEAFF.

The V call is TRBV7-9, the J call TRBJ1-2. In germline, CDR1 is SEHNR, CDR2 FQNEAQ (reference sequence). The CDR3 is 16 amino acids. CDR3: CASSLIGRLKRYGYTF.